Sequencing of this T cell receptor beta chain was carried out in a study of blood T cells in healthy people across ages. About the study: About one barcoded beta molecule was captured per two T cells (by template switching).

Regarding the study as a whole: Estimates of total diversity, which came from one million sequenced T cells, were considered to be underestimates. Whereas aged donors had fewer naive CD4+ cells, long-lived donors had more of them and higher diversity.

Germline-derived CDR1 and CDR2 are DFQATT and SNEGSKA (reference sequence). The CDR3 loop spans 17 amino acids. With 1 base removed from V and 0 bases from J, the gap between germline ends came to 18 bases. With a J-beta primer mix and a sample-barcoded 5' primer, a second PCR ran about 7 to 12 cycles. All samples gave at least 2.5 million CDR3-containing paired-end reads. TCRdb re-analysed the 5' RACE reads in MiXCR, keeping a single row per CDR3 protein. The sample has about 1.5 million distinct CDR3 sequences; about 45% are singletons. With regard to this clonotype: Its cognate antigen is unknown.

V and J are TRBV20-1 and TRBJ1-2; maybe TRBD1 (6 bases). The clonotype was recovered from a woman younger than 30 in good health. The sample consisted of blood. The CDR3 bases are TGCAGTGCTAGAGGGGTAGAGGGGGGCACAGCTAACTATGGCTACACCTTC. It translates to CSARGVEGGTANYGYTF.